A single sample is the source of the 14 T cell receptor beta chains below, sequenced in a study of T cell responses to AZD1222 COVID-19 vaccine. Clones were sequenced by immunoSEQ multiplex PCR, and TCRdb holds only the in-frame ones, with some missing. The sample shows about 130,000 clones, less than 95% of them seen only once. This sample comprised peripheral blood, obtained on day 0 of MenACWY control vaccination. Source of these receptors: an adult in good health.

The CDR3 bases are TGTGCCAGCAGCTCCTCCTCCGGGACGCCTGGAAACACCATATATTTT. Translated: CASSSSSGTPGNTIYF. The chain combines TRBV7-9 with TRBJ1-3, with D possibly matching TRBD1 (5 bases). Germline V gene data show CDR1 as SEHNR and CDR2 as FQNEAQ (reference sequence). The CDR3 is 16 residues long. Trimming left V 4 bases short and J 2 bases short, with 15 bases between.

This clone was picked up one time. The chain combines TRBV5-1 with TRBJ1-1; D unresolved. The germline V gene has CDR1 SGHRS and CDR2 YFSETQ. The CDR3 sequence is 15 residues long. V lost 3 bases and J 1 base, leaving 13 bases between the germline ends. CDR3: CASSYGRIQNTEAFF. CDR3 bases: TGCGCCAGCAGCTATGGACGGATACAGAACACTGAAGCTTTCTTT.

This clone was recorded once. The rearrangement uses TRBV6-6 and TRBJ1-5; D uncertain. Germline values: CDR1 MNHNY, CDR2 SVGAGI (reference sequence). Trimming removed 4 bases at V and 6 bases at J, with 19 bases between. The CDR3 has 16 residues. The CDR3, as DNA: TGTGCCAGCAGTTTCCCGCCTGGGTGGGTCGGTCAGCCCCAGCATTTT. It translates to CASSFPPGWVGQPQHF.

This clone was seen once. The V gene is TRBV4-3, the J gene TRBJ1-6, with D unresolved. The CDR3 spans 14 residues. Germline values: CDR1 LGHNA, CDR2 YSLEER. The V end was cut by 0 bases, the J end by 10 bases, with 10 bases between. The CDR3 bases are TGCGCCAGCAGCCAAGATGGCTCGGGATCACCCCTCCACTTT. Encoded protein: CASSQDGSGSPLHF.

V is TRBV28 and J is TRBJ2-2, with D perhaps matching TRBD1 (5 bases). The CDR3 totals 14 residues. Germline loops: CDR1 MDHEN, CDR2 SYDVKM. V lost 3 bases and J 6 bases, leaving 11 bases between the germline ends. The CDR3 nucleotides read TGTGCCAGCAGTTTCAACAGGTTGTCCGGGGAGCTGTTTTTT. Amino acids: CASSFNRLSGELFF.

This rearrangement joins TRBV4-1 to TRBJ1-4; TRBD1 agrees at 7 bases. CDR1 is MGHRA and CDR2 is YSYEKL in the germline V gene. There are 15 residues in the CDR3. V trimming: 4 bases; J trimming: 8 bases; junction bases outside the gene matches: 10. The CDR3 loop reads CASSPGQGDMEKLFF. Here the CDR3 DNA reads TGCGCCAGCAGCCCAGGTCAGGGGGACATGGAAAAACTGTTTTTT.

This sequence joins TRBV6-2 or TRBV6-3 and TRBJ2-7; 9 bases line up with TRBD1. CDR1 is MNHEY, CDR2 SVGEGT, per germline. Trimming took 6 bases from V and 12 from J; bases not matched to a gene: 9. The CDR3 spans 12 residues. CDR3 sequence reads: CASSLPTGGLYV. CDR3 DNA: TGTGCCAGCAGCCTTCCGACAGGGGGACTGTACGTC.

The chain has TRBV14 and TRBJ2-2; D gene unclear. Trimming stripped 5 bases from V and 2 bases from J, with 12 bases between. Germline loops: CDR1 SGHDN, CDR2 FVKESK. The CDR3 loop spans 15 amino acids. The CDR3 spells CASSSFRRNTGELFF. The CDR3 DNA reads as TGTGCCAGCAGCTCATTCCGGCGCAACACCGGGGAGCTGTTTTTT. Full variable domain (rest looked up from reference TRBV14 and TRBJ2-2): EAGVTQFPSHSVIEKGQTVTLRCDPISGHDNLYWYRRVMGKEIKFLLHFVKESKQDESGMPNNRFLAERTGGTYSTLKVQPAELEDSGVYFCASSSFRRNTGELFFGEGSRLTVL.

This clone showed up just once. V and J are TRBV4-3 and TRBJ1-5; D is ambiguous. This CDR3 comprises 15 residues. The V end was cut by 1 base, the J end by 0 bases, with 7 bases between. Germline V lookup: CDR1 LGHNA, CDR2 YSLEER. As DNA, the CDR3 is TGCGCCAGCAGCCAAGGGGTTTATAGCAATCAGCCCCAGCATTTT. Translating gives CASSQGVYSNQPQHF.

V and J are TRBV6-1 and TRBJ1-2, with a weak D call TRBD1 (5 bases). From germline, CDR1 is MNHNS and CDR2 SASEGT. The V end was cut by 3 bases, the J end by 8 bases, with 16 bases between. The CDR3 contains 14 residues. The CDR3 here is CASSEDIGTRGYTF. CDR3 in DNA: TGTGCCAGCAGTGAGGACATCGGGACTCGCGGCTACACCTTC.

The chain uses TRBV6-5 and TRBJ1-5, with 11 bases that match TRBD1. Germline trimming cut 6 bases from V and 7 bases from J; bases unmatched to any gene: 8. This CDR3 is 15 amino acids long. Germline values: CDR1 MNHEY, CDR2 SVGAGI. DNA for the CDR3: TGTGCCAGCAGAAGGAACCGGGACAGGGGGCAGCCCCAGCATTTT. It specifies CASRRNRDRGQPQHF.

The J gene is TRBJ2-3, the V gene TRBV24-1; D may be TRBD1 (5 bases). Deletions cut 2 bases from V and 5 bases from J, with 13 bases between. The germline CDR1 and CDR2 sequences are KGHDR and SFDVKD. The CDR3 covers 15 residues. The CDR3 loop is CATSDSGSALDTQYF. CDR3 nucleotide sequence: TGTGCCACCAGTGATTCAGGGTCAGCCTTAGATACGCAGTATTTT.

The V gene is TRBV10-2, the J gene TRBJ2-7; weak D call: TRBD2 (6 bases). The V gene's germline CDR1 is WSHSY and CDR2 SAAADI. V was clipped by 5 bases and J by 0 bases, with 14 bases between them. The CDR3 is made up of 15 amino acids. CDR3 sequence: CASSHGGKGSYEQYV. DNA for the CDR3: TGCGCCAGCAGTCATGGGGGGAAAGGCTCCTACGAGCAGTACGTC.

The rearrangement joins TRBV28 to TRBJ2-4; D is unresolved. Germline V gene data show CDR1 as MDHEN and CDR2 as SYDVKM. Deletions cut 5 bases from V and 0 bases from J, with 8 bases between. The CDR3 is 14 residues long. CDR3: CASSPQLAKNIQYF. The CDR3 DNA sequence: TGTGCCAGCAGTCCACAGCTAGCCAAAAACATTCAGTACTTC. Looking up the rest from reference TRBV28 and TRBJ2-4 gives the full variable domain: DVKVTQSSRYLVKRTGEKVFLECVQDMDHENMFWYRQDPGLGLRLIYFSYDVKMKEKGDIPEGYSVSREKKERFSLILESASTNQTSMYLCASSPQLAKNIQYFGAGTRLSVL.